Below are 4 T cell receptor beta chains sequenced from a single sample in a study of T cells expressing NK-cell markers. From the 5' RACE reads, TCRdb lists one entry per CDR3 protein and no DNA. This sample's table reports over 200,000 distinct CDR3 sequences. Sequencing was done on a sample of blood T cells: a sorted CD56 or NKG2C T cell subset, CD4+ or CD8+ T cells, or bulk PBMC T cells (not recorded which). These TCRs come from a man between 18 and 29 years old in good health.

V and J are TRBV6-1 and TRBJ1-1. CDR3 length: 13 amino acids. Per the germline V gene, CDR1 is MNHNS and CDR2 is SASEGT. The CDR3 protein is CASSEAGTTEAFF.

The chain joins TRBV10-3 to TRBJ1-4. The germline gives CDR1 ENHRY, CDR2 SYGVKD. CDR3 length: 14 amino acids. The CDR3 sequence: CAISDDAANEKLFF.

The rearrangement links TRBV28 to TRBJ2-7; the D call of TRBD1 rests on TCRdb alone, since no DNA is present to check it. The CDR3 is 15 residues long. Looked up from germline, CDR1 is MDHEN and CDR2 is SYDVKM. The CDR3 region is CASSGRQGISYEQYF.

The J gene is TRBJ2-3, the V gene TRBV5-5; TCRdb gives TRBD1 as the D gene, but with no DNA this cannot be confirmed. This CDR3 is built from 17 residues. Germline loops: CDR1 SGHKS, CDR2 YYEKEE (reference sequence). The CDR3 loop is CASSPGTGTGVVDTQYF.